Below, 4 T cell receptor beta chains from the same sample are listed, as sequenced in a study of T cell responses to AZD1222 COVID-19 vaccine. Only in-frame clones appear in the TCRdb table, and some are missing; sequencing was by immunoSEQ multiplex PCR. This sample carries 90,000 to 150,000 clones, around 87% of them seen once, and the ten largest clones take 2.5% to 3%. The sequences come from peripheral blood, collected 28 days after the second AZD1222 dose. Receptors were obtained from an adult who received the AZD1222 COVID-19 vaccine.

V is TRBV11-2 and J is TRBJ1-2; D is undetermined. V was shortened by 8 bases and J by 3 bases, with 13 bases between the two germline ends. CDR1 and CDR2 (germline): SGHAT, FQNNGV. This CDR3 has 13 amino acids. CDR3 protein: CASLPLNDYGYTF. The CDR3, as DNA: TGTGCCAGCCTCCCCCTGAACGACTATGGCTACACCTTC.

The V and J genes are TRBV29-1 and TRBJ1-3; weak D call: TRBD1 (6 bases). Germline lookup yields CDR1 SQVTM and CDR2 ANQGSEA. Trimming left V 4 bases short and J 0 bases short, with 10 bases between. The CDR3 length is 14 residues. The CDR3 sequence is CSVADRNSGNTIYF. The CDR3 bases are TGCAGCGTTGCAGACAGGAACTCTGGAAACACCATATATTTT. Full variable domain (rest looked up from reference TRBV29-1 and TRBJ1-3): SAVISQKPSRDICQRGTSLTIQCQVDSQVTMMFWYRQQPGQSLTLIATANQGSEATYESGFVIDKFPISRPNLTFSTLTVSNMSPEDSSIYLCSVADRNSGNTIYFGEGSWLTVV.

This clone was counted a single time. The V call is TRBV5-1, the J call TRBJ1-1, with 8 positions matching TRBD1. Germline V CDR1 and CDR2: SGHRS, YFSETQ. CDR3 size: 17 residues. Trimming removed 0 bases from V and 1 base from J; junction bases left unmatched: 8. CDR3 sequence (DNA): TGCGCCAGCAGCTTGGCTGGGACAGGTCCCGGGAACACTGAAGCTTTCTTT. Its protein is CASSLAGTGPGNTEAFF.

The chain combines TRBV29-1 with TRBJ1-1; 7 bases align to TRBD1. Germline values: CDR1 SQVTM, CDR2 ANQGSEA. The CDR3 runs 13 residues. Unmatched junction bases numbered 5, after V lost 6 bases and J lost 1 base. The CDR3 coding sequence is TGCAGCGTGGGAACAGGGGCGAACACTGAAGCTTTCTTT. As protein: CSVGTGANTEAFF.